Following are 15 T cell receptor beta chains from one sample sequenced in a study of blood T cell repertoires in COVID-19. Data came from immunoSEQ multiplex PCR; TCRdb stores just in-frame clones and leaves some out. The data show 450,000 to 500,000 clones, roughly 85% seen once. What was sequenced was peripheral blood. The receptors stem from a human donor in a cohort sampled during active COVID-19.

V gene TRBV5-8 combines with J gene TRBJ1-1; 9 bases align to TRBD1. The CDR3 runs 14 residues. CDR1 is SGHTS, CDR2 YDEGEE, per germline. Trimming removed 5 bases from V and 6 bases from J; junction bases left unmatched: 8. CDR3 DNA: TGTGCCAGCAGGGAGGGACAGGGTATCGCTGAAGCTTTCTTT. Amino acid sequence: CASREGQGIAEAFF.

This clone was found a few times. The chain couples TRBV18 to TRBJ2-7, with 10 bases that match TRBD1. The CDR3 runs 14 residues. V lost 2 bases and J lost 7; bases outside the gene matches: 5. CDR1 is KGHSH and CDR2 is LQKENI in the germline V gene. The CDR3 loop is CASSPSGQGSEQYF. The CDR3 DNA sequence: TGTGCCAGCTCACCATCGGGACAGGGGAGTGAGCAGTACTTC.

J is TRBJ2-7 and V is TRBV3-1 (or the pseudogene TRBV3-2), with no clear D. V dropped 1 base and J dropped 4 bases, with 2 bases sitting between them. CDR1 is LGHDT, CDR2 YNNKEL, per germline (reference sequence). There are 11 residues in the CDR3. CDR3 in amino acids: CASSQAYEQYF. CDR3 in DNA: TGTGCCAGCAGCCAAGCATACGAGCAGTACTTC.

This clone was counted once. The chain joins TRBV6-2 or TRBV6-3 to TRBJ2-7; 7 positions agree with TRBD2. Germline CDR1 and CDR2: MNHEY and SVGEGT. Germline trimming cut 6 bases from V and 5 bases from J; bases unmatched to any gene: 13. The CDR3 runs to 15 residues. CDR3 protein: CASSPLATRGNEQYF. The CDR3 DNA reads TGTGCCAGCAGCCCACTAGCGACCAGAGGGAACGAGCAGTACTTC.

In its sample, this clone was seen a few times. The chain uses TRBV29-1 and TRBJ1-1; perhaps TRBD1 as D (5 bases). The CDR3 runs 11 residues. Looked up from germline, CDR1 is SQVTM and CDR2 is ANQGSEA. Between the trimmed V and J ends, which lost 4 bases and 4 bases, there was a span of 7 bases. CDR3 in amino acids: CSVVQGTEAFF. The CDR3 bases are TGCAGCGTTGTTCAGGGCACTGAAGCTTTCTTT. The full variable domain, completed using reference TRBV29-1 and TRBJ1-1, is SAVISQKPSRDICQRGTSLTIQCQVDSQVTMMFWYRQQPGQSLTLIATANQGSEATYESGFVIDKFPISRPNLTFSTLTVSNMSPEDSSIYLCSVVQGTEAFFGQGTRLTVV.

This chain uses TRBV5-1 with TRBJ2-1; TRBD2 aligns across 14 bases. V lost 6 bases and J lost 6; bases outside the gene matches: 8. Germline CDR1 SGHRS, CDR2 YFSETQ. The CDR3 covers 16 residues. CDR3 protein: CASNILGTSGSNEQFF. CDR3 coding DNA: TGCGCCAGCAATATCCTGGGGACTAGCGGGAGCAATGAGCAGTTCTTC.

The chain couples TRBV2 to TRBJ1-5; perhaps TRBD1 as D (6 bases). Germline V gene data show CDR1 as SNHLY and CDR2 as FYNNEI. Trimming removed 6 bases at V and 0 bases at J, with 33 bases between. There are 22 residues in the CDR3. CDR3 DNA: TGTGCCAGCAGCGGTGGGTCCCCAACAGGGCCTTTCCTCACAGATAGCAATCAGCCCCAGCATTTT. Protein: CASSGGSPTGPFLTDSNQPQHF.

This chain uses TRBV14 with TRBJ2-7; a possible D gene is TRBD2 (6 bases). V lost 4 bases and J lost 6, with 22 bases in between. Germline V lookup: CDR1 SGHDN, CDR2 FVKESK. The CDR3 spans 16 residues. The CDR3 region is CASSRNLPGLQSEQYF. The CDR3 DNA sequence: TGTGCCAGCAGCCGCAACTTACCGGGACTGCAGTCCGAGCAGTACTTC. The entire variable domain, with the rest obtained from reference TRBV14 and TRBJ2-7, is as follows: EAGVTQFPSHSVIEKGQTVTLRCDPISGHDNLYWYRRVMGKEIKFLLHFVKESKQDESGMPNNRFLAERTGGTYSTLKVQPAELEDSGVYFCASSRNLPGLQSEQYFGPGTRLTVT.

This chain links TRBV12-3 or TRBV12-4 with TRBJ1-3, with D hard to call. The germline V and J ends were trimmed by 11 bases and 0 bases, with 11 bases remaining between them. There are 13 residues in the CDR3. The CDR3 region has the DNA TGTGCCCAGCGGGCAACCTCTGGAAACACCATATATTTT. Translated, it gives CAQRATSGNTIYF.

The CDR3: CASSIFAATDTQYF. CDR3 DNA: TGTGCCAGTAGTATTTTCGCGGCCACAGATACGCAGTATTTT. The chain recombines TRBV19 with TRBJ2-3; no reliable D call. Germline V gene sequence: CDR1 LNHDA, CDR2 SQIVND (reference sequence). The V end was cut by 3 bases, the J end by 2 bases, with 9 bases between. This CDR3 has 14 amino acids.

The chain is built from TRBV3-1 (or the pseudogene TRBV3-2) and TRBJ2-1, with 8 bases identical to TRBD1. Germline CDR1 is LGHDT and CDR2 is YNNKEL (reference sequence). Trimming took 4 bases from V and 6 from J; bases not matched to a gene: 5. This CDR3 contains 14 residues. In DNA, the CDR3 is TGTGCCAGCAGCCCCCCCGGACAGGGCAATGAGCAGTTCTTC. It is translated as CASSPPGQGNEQFF.

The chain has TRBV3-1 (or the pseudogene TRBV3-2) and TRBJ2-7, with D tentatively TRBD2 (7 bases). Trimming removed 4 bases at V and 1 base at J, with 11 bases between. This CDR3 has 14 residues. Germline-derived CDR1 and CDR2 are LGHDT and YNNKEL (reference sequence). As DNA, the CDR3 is TGTGCCAGCAGCCGGGGGGGCGAGTCCTACGAGCAGTACTTC. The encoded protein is CASSRGGESYEQYF.

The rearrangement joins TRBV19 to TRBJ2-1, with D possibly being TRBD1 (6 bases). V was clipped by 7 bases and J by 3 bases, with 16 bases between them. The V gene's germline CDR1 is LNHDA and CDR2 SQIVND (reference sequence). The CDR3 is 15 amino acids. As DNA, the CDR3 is TGTGCCAGTACCCACGACCGGGACAACTACAATGAGCAGTTCTTC. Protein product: CASTHDRDNYNEQFF.

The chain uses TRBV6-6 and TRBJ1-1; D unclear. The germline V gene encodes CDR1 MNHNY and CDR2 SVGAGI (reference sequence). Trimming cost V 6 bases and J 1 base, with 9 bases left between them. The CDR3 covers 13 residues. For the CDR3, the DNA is TGTGCCAGCAGGGGGAGGGAGAACACTGAAGCTTTCTTT. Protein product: CASRGRENTEAFF.

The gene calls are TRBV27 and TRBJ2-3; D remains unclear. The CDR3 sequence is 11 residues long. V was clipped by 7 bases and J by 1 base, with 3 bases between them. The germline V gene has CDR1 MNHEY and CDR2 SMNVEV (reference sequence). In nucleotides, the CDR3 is TGTGCCAGCATCGGCACAGATACGCAGTATTTT. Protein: CASIGTDTQYF.